This T cell receptor beta chain was identified during a study of blood T cell repertoires in COVID-19. Study-wide background: T cells, B-cell-depleted T cells, or PBMCs provided the cDNA or gDNA that served as material.

Seattle participants joined during active infection and were tracked over time. Original processing methods: Estimated nucleated cell counts came from reference gene primer amplification. TCRdb's table, derived via immunoSEQ multiplex PCR, lists solely in-frame clones and lacks some. V, J and clone size derive from that table, while D and trimming were established from the DNA sequence. The table has around 270,000 clones, more than 90% seen once. This clone came up once. The V end was cut by 2 bases, the J end by 6 bases, with 10 bases between. The CDR3 is 13 residues long. CDR1 and CDR2 from the germline V gene are MGHRA and YSYEKL.

The source of this sequence is a young adult with COVID-19, enrolled during active disease. Sequenced input: peripheral blood. The chain is built from TRBV4-1 and TRBJ1-1, with D maybe TRBD1 (6 bases). The CDR3 loop reads CASSQQQGAEAFF. In DNA, the CDR3 is TGCGCCAGCAGCCAACAACAGGGTGCTGAAGCTTTCTTT.